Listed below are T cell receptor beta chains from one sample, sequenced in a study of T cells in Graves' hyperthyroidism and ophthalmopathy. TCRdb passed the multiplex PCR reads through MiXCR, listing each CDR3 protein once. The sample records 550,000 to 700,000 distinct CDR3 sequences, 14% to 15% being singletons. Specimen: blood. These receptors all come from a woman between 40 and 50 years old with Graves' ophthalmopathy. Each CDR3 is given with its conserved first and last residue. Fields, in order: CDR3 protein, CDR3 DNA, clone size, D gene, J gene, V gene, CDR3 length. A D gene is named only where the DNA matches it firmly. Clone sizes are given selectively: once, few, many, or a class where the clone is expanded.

CDR3aa: CASSLGGGEAYEQYF
CDR3nt: TGTGCCAGCAGCTTGGGTGGAGGGGAAGCCTACGAGCAGTACTTC
abundance: many
d_gene: -
j_gene: TRBJ2-7
v_gene: TRBV5-5
len: 15

CDR3aa: CASSLWGQGPYEQYF
CDR3nt: TGTGCCAGCAGCTTGTGGGGACAGGGGCCCTACGAGCAGTACTTC
abundance: many
d_gene: TRBD1
j_gene: TRBJ2-7
v_gene: TRBV7-2
len: 15

CDR3aa: CASSNRETGELFF
CDR3nt: TGTGCCAGCAGCAACAGGGAGACCGGGGAGCTGTTTTTT
abundance: few
d_gene: -
j_gene: TRBJ2-2
v_gene: TRBV6-1
len: 13

CDR3aa: CASSFGQGPQHF
CDR3nt: TGTGCCAGCAGTTTCGGACAGGGGCCCCAGCATTTT
abundance: many
d_gene: TRBD1
j_gene: TRBJ1-5
v_gene: TRBV12-3/TRBV12-4
len: 12

CDR3aa: CASSLGQRGETQYF
CDR3nt: TGTGCCAGCAGCTTGGGGCAAAGGGGAGAGACCCAGTACTTC
abundance: -
d_gene: -
j_gene: TRBJ2-5
v_gene: TRBV7-6
len: 14

CDR3aa: CASSYFLEPGQGTTGELFF
CDR3nt: TGTGCCAGCAGTTACTTTCTTGAACCGGGACAGGGGACCACCGGGGAGCTGTTTTTT
abundance: -
d_gene: TRBD1
j_gene: TRBJ2-2
v_gene: TRBV6-2/TRBV6-3
len: 19

CDR3aa: CASSRAGQRVGNTIYF
CDR3nt: TGTGCCAGCAGCCGAGCAGGCCAGCGAGTCGGAAACACCATATATTTT
abundance: many
d_gene: -
j_gene: TRBJ1-3
v_gene: TRBV12-3/TRBV12-4
len: 16

CDR3aa: CASSITSGRTYEQYF
CDR3nt: TGTGCCAGTAGTATTACTAGCGGGAGGACCTACGAGCAGTACTTC
abundance: many
d_gene: TRBD2
j_gene: TRBJ2-7
v_gene: TRBV19
len: 15

CDR3aa: CSVELAAGAGELFF
CDR3nt: TGCAGCGTCGAACTAGCGGCGGGGGCCGGGGAGCTGTTTTTT
abundance: -
d_gene: TRBD2
j_gene: TRBJ2-2
v_gene: TRBV29-1
len: 14

CDR3aa: CASSPKTGGRETQYF
CDR3nt: TGTGCCAGCAGCCCCAAGACAGGGGGGAGAGAGACCCAGTACTTC
abundance: many
d_gene: TRBD1
j_gene: TRBJ2-5
v_gene: TRBV7-2
len: 15

CDR3aa: CASSQVGGAYEQYF
CDR3nt: TGTGCCAGCAGCCAAGTCGGGGGGGCCTACGAGCAGTACTTC
abundance: many
d_gene: TRBD2
j_gene: TRBJ2-7
v_gene: TRBV4-2
len: 14

CDR3aa: CASRRDRGHEQYF
CDR3nt: TGTGCCAGCAGGAGGGACAGGGGCCACGAGCAGTACTTC
abundance: many
d_gene: TRBD1
j_gene: TRBJ2-7
v_gene: TRBV6-5
len: 13

CDR3aa: CSVPGSSYEQYF
CDR3nt: TGCAGCGTTCCGGGGAGCTCCTACGAGCAGTACTTC
abundance: many
d_gene: -
j_gene: TRBJ2-7
v_gene: TRBV29-1
len: 12

CDR3aa: CASSSREQYF
CDR3nt: TGCGCCAGCAGCTCTAGGGAGCAGTACTTC
abundance: many
d_gene: -
j_gene: TRBJ2-7
v_gene: TRBV5-1
len: 10

CDR3aa: CASNPYLGSGRAPETQYF
CDR3nt: TGTGCCAGCAACCCTTACCTGGGGAGCGGGAGGGCCCCTGAGACCCAGTACTTC
abundance: many
d_gene: TRBD2
j_gene: TRBJ2-5
v_gene: TRBV11-2
len: 18

CDR3aa: CASSPEGTGYNEQFF
CDR3nt: TGTGCCAGCAGCCCAGAGGGGACAGGTTACAATGAGCAGTTCTTC
abundance: -
d_gene: TRBD1
j_gene: TRBJ2-1
v_gene: TRBV11-2
len: 15

CDR3aa: CASRPIFDYGYTF
CDR3nt: TGTGCCAGCAGACCTATATTTGATTACGGCTACACCTTC
abundance: many
d_gene: -
j_gene: TRBJ1-2
v_gene: TRBV28
len: 13

CDR3aa: CASSLLRDNRETQYF
CDR3nt: TGTGCCAGCAGTTTACTCCGGGACAATCGAGAGACCCAGTACTTC
abundance: few
d_gene: -
j_gene: TRBJ2-5
v_gene: TRBV12-3/TRBV12-4
len: 15

CDR3aa: CASSEGNYGYTF
CDR3nt: TGTGCCAGCAGTGAGGGAAACTATGGCTACACCTTC
abundance: many
d_gene: -
j_gene: TRBJ1-2
v_gene: TRBV5-1
len: 12

CDR3aa: CASPGGRGLNGANVLTF
CDR3nt: TGTGCCTCTCCTGGAGGCAGGGGCCTGAATGGGGCCAACGTCCTGACTTTC
abundance: many
d_gene: -
j_gene: TRBJ2-6
v_gene: TRBV12-5
len: 17

CDR3aa: CASSLGRLGEQYF
CDR3nt: TGTGCCAGTAGCTTAGGACGACTGGGCGAGCAGTACTTC
abundance: many
d_gene: -
j_gene: TRBJ2-7
v_gene: TRBV19
len: 13

CDR3aa: CASGFISGRLNTGELFF
CDR3nt: TGTGCTAGTGGTTTTATTAGCGGGAGGTTGAACACCGGGGAGCTGTTTTTT
abundance: many
d_gene: TRBD2
j_gene: TRBJ2-2
v_gene: TRBV12-5
len: 17

CDR3aa: CAWERERYGDGGGYTF
CDR3nt: TGTGCCTGGGAACGGGAGCGGTACGGGGACGGGGGTGGCTACACCTTC
abundance: many
d_gene: -
j_gene: TRBJ1-2
v_gene: TRBV30
len: 16

CDR3aa: CAWTGQNPYEQYF
CDR3nt: TGTGCCTGGACGGGACAGAACCCTTACGAGCAGTACTTC
abundance: -
d_gene: TRBD1
j_gene: TRBJ2-7
v_gene: TRBV30
len: 13

CDR3aa: CASSPLTSGSTGANVLTF
CDR3nt: TGTGCCAGCTCACCCTTGACTAGCGGGAGTACTGGGGCCAACGTCCTGACTTTC
abundance: -
d_gene: TRBD2
j_gene: TRBJ2-6
v_gene: TRBV18
len: 18

CDR3aa: CASSENSYGYTF
CDR3nt: TGTGCCAGCAGTGAGAATAGCTATGGCTACACCTTC
abundance: many
d_gene: -
j_gene: TRBJ1-2
v_gene: TRBV6-1
len: 12

CDR3aa: CSVDRGGNTEAFF
CDR3nt: TGCAGCGTTGACCGGGGTGGGAACACTGAAGCTTTCTTT
abundance: -
d_gene: -
j_gene: TRBJ1-1
v_gene: TRBV29-1
len: 13

CDR3aa: CASSFRVSTDTQYF
CDR3nt: TGCGCCAGCAGCTTTCGAGTTAGCACAGATACGCAGTATTTT
abundance: many
d_gene: -
j_gene: TRBJ2-3
v_gene: TRBV5-1
len: 14

CDR3aa: CASSAEGTGYEQYF
CDR3nt: TGTGCCAGCAGCGCAGAGGGGACAGGGTACGAGCAGTACTTC
abundance: many
d_gene: TRBD1
j_gene: TRBJ2-7
v_gene: TRBV9
len: 14

CDR3aa: CASSRGLPAEQYF
CDR3nt: TGTGCCAGCAGCCGGGGACTACCTGCGGAGCAGTACTTC
abundance: many
d_gene: TRBD2
j_gene: TRBJ2-7
v_gene: TRBV7-8
len: 13

CDR3aa: CASRSGAGDTNQPQHF
CDR3nt: TGTGCCAGCAGAAGTGGGGCCGGCGACACCAATCAGCCCCAGCATTTT
abundance: many
d_gene: -
j_gene: TRBJ1-5
v_gene: TRBV6-2/TRBV6-3
len: 16

CDR3aa: CASSRGQGKETQYF
CDR3nt: TGTGCCAGCAGTCGAGGACAGGGGAAAGAGACCCAGTACTTC
abundance: many
d_gene: TRBD1
j_gene: TRBJ2-5
v_gene: TRBV12-3/TRBV12-4
len: 14

CDR3aa: CASSQAPRGMAMGEQYF
CDR3nt: TGCGCCAGCAGCCAAGCCCCGCGGGGGATGGCCATGGGCGAGCAGTACTTC
abundance: -
d_gene: TRBD2
j_gene: TRBJ2-7
v_gene: TRBV4-1
len: 17

CDR3aa: CASSDPMNTEAFF
CDR3nt: TGTGCCAGCAGCGATCCTATGAACACTGAAGCTTTCTTT
abundance: many
d_gene: -
j_gene: TRBJ1-1
v_gene: TRBV27
len: 13

CDR3aa: CASSYDGVGELFF
CDR3nt: TGTGCCAGCAGTTACGATGGGGTCGGGGAGCTGTTTTTT
abundance: -
d_gene: -
j_gene: TRBJ2-2
v_gene: TRBV6-2/TRBV6-3
len: 13

CDR3aa: CSVEGQNPNTEAFF
CDR3nt: TGCAGCGTTGAGGGTCAGAATCCGAACACTGAAGCTTTCTTT
abundance: many
d_gene: -
j_gene: TRBJ1-1
v_gene: TRBV29-1
len: 14

CDR3aa: CGTRDRGGPQHF
CDR3nt: TGTGGGACCCGGGACAGGGGGGGGCCCCAGCATTTT
abundance: many
d_gene: TRBD1
j_gene: TRBJ1-5
v_gene: TRBV6-1
len: 12

CDR3aa: CSVDLPQVLEAFF
CDR3nt: TGCAGCGTTGATCTTCCCCAGGTCCTTGAAGCTTTCTTT
abundance: many
d_gene: -
j_gene: TRBJ1-1
v_gene: TRBV29-1
len: 13

CDR3aa: CSAKGAEHYEQYF
CDR3nt: TGCAGTGCTAAGGGGGCGGAACACTACGAGCAGTACTTC
abundance: -
d_gene: TRBD1
j_gene: TRBJ2-7
v_gene: TRBV20-1
len: 13

CDR3aa: CASSLIETTDTQYF
CDR3nt: TGTGCCAGCAGTTTAATAGAGACAACAGATACGCAGTATTTT
abundance: -
d_gene: -
j_gene: TRBJ2-3
v_gene: TRBV12-3/TRBV12-4
len: 14